The clone carrying this TCR beta chain has more than one count but fewer than ten. Using immunoSEQ multiplex PCR, the repertoire was profiled, and TCRdb retains in-frame clones only, with some absent. The sample has approximately 230,000 clones; about 93% are singletons. This sample was included in a study of blood T cell repertoires in COVID-19. CDR3 length equals 17 residues. Looked up from germline, CDR1 is KGHSH and CDR2 is LQKENI. Trimming pared 3 bases from V and 1 base from J, leaving 16 bases between. The chain couples TRBV18 to TRBJ1-5, with D possibly TRBD1 on 6 matching bases. The material sequenced was PBMCs or T cells enriched from blood (not recorded which). The sequence came from a woman younger than 30 who had recovered from COVID-19. This CDR3 is CASSPPTGLGSNQPQHF. The CDR3 DNA follows: TGTGCCAGCTCACCGCCCACAGGGTTGGGGAGCAATCAGCCCCAGCATTTT.